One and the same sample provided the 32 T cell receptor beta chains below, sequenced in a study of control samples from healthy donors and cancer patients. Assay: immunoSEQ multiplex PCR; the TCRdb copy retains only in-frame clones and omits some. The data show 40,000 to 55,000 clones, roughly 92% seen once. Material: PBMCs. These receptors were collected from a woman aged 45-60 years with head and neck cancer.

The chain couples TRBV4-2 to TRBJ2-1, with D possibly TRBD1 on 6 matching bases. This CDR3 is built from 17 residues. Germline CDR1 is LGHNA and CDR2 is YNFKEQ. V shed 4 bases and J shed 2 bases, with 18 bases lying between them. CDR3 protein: CASSPRPTGLAYNEQFF. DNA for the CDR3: TGTGCCAGCAGCCCCCGCCCGACAGGCCTTGCCTACAATGAGCAGTTCTTC.

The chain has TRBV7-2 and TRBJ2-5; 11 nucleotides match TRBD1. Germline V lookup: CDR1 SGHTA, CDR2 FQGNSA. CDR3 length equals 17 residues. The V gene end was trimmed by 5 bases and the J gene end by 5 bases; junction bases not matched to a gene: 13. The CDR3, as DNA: TGTGCCAGCAGCCCCTCCCCCGGACAGGGGGCCTGGGAGACCCAGTACTTC. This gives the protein CASSPSPGQGAWETQYF.

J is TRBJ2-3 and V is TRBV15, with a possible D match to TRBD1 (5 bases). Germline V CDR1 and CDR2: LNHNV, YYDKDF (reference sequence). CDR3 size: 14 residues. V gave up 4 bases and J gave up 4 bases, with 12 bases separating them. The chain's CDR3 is CATSKGRVADTQYF. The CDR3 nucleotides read TGTGCCACCAGCAAAGGCAGGGTGGCAGATACGCAGTATTTT. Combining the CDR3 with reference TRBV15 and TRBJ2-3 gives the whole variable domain DAMVIQNPRYQVTQFGKPVTLSCSQTLNHNVMYWYQQKSSQAPKLLFHYYDKDFNNEADTPDNFQSRRPNTSFCFLDIRSPGLGDTAMYLCATSKGRVADTQYFGPGTRLTVL.

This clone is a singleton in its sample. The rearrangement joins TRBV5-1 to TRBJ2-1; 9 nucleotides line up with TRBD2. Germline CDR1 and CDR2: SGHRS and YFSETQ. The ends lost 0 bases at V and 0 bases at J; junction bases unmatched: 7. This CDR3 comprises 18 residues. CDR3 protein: CASSLAAASGDSYNEQFF. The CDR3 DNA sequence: TGCGCCAGCAGCTTGGCCGCGGCTAGCGGGGACTCCTACAATGAGCAGTTCTTC.

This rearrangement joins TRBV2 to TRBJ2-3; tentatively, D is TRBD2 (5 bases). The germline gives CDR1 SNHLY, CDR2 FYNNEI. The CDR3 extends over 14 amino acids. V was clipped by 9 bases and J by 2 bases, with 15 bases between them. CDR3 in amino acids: CARTVARDTDTQYF. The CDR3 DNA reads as TGTGCCAGGACGGTAGCGCGAGACACAGATACGCAGTATTTT.

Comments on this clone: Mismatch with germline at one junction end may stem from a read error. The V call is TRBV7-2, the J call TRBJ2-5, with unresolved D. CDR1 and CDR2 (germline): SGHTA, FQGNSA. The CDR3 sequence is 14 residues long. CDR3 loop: CASSPKVVQGTQYF. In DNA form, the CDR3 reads TGTGCCAGCAGCCCAAAGGTTGTTCAAGGGACCCAGTACTTC.

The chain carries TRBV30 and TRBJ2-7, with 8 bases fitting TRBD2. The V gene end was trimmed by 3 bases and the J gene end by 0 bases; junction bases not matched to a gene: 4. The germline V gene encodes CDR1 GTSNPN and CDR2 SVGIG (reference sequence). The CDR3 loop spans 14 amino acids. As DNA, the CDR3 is TGTGCCTGGAGGCCGGGGGGGGGCTCCTACGAGCAGTACTTC. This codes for CAWRPGGGSYEQYF.

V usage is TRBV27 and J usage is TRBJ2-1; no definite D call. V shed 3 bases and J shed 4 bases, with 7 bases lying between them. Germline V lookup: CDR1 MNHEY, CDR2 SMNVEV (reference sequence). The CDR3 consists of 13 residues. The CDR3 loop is CASSFRPYNEQFF. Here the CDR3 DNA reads TGTGCCAGCAGTTTCAGACCTTACAATGAGCAGTTCTTC.

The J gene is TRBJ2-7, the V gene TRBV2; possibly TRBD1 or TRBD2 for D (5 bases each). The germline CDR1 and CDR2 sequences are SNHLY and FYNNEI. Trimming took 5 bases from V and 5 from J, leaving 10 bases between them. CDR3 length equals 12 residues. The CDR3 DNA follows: TGTGCCAGCAGTAGAGGGGCCAACGAGCAGTACTTC. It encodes CASSRGANEQYF.

The DNA for the CDR3 is TGTGCCAGCAGCGTAGGAGAGGCCTCCTACAATGAGCAGTTCTTC. Translating it yields CASSVGEASYNEQFF. J is TRBJ2-1 and V is TRBV9; D remains ambiguous. Trimming stripped 0 bases from V and 0 bases from J, with 7 bases between. Germline V lookup: CDR1 SGDLS, CDR2 YYNGEE. This CDR3 has 15 residues.

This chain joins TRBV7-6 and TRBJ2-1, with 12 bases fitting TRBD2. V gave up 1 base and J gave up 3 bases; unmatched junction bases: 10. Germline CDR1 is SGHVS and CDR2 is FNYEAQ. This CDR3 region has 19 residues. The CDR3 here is CASSLGLAGGGGDYNEQFF. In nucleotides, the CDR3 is TGTGCCAGCAGCTTAGGGCTAGCGGGAGGGGGAGGAGACTACAATGAGCAGTTCTTC.

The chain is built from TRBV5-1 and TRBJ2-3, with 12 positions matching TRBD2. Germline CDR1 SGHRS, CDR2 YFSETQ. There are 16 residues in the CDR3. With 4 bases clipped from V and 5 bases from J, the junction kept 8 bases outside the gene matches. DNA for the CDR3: TGCGCCAGCAGCAAGACTAGCGGGAGCCTGTTAGATACGCAGTATTTT. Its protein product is CASSKTSGSLLDTQYF.

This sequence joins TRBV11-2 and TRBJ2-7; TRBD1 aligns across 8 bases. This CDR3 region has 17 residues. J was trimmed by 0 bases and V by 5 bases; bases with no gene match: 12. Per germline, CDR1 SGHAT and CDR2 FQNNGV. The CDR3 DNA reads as TGTGCCAGCAGCACAAAGCATGGGACAGGTAGCTCCTACGAGCAGTACTTC. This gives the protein CASSTKHGTGSSYEQYF.

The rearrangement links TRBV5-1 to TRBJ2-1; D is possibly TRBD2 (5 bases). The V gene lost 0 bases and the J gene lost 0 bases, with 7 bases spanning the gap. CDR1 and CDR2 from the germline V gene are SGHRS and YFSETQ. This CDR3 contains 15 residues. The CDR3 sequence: CASSLGESSYNEQFF. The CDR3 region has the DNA TGCGCCAGCAGCTTGGGGGAGAGCTCCTACAATGAGCAGTTCTTC. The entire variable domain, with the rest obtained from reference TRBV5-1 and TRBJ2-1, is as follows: KAGVTQTPRYLIKTRGQQVTLSCSPISGHRSVSWYQQTPGQGLQFLFEYFSETQRNKGNFPGRFSGRQFSNSRSEMNVSTLELGDSALYLCASSLGESSYNEQFFGPGTRLTVL.

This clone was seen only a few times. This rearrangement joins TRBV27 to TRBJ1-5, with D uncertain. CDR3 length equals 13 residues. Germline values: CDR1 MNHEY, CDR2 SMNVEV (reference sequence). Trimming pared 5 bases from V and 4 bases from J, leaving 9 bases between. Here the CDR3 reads CASSPDGNQPQHF. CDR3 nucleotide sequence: TGTGCCAGCAGTCCAGACGGGAATCAGCCCCAGCATTTT.

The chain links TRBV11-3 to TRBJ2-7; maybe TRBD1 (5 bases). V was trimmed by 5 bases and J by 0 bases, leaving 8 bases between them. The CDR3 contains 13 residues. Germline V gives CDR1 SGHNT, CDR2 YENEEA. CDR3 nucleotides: TGTGCCAGCAGCCAAGGGGTCTCCTACGAGCAGTACTTC. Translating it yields CASSQGVSYEQYF.

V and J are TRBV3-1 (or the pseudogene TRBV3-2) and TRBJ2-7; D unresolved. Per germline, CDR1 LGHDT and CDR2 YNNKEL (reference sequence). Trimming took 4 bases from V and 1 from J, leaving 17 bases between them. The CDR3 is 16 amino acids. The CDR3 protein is CASSPPGHPGSYEQYF. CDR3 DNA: TGTGCCAGCAGCCCACCGGGCCACCCCGGTTCCTACGAGCAGTACTTC.

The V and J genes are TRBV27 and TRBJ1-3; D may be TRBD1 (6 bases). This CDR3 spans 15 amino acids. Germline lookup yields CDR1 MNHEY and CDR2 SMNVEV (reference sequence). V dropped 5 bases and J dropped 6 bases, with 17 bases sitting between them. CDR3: CASSLYGGQINTIYF. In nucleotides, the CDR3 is TGTGCCAGCAGTCTTTATGGGGGGCAGATAAACACCATATATTTT.

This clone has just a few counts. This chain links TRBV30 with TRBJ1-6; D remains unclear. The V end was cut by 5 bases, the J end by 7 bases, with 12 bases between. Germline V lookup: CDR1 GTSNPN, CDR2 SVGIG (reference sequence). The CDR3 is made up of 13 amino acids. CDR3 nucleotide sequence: TGTGCCTGGTGCCAAAGTCCGAATTCACCCCTCCACTTT. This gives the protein CAWCQSPNSPLHF.

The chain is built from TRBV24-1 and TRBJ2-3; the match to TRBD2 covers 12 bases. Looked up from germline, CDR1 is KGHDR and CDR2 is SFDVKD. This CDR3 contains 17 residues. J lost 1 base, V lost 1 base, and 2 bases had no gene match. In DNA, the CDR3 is TGTGCCACCAGTGATTTTCCTAGCGGGGGGGGCACAGATACGCAGTATTTT. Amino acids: CATSDFPSGGGTDTQYF.

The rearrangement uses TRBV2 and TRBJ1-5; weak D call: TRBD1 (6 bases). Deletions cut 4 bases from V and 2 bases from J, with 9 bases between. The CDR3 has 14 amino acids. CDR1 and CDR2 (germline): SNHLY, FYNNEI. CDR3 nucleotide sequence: TGTGCCAGCAGTGTGGCAGGGGGCAATCAGCCCCAGCATTTT. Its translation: CASSVAGGNQPQHF.

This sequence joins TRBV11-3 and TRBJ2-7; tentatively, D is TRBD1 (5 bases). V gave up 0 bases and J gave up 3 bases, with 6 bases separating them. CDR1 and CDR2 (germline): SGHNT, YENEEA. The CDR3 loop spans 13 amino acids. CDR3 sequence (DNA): TGTGCCAGCAGCTTAGAAAGGGGCTACGAGCAGTACTTC. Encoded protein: CASSLERGYEQYF.

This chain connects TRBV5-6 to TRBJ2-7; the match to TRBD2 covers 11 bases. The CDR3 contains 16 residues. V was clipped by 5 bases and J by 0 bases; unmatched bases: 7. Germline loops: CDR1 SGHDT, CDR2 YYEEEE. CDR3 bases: TGTGCCAGCAGACTCTCCGGGACTAGCGGCTCCTACGAGCAGTACTTC. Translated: CASRLSGTSGSYEQYF.

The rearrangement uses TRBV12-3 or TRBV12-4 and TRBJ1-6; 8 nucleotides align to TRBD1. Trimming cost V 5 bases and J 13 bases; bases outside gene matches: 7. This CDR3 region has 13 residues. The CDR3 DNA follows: TGTGCCAGCAGTCTTAACAGGGGGTCGCCCCTCCACTTT. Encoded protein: CASSLNRGSPLHF.

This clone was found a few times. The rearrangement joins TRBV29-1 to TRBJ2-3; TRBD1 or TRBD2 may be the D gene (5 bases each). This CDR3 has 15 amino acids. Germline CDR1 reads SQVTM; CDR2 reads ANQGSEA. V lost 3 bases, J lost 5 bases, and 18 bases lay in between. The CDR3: CSVDGTPEGGDTQYF. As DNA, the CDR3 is TGCAGCGTTGACGGGACCCCAGAGGGCGGAGATACGCAGTATTTT.

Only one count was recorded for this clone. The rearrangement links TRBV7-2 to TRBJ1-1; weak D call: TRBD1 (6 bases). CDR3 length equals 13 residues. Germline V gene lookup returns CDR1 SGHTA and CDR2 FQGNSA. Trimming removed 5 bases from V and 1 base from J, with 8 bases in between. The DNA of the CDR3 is TGTGCCAGCAGCAGGGGGGGGAACACTGAAGCTTTCTTT. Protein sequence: CASSRGGNTEAFF.

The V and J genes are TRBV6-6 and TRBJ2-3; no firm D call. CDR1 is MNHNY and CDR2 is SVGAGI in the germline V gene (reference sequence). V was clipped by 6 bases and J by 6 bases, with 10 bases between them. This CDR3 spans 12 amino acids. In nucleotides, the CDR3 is TGTGCCAGCAGGATATCTGGGGATACGCAGTATTTT. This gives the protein CASRISGDTQYF.

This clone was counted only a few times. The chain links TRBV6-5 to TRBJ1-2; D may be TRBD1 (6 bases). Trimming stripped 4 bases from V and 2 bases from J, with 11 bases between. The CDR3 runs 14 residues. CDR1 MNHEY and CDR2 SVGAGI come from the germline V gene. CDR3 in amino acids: CASSLGQPNYGYTF. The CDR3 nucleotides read TGTGCCAGCAGTTTAGGACAGCCCAACTATGGCTACACCTTC.

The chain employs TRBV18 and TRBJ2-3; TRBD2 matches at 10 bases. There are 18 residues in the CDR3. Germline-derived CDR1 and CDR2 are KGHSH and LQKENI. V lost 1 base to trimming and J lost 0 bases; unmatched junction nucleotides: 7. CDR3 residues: CASSPQSKGLASTDTQYF. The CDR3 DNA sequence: TGTGCCAGCTCACCACAATCAAAGGGACTAGCGAGCACAGATACGCAGTATTTT.

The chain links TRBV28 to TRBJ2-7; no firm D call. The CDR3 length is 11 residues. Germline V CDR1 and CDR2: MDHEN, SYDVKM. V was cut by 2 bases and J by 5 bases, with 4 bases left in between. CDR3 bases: TGTGCCAGCAGTTTAGGCAACGAGCAGTACTTC. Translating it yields CASSLGNEQYF.

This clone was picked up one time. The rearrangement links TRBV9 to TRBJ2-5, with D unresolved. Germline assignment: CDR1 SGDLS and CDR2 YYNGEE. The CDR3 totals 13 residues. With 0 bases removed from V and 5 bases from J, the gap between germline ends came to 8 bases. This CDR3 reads CASSVEVEETQYF. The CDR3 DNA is TGTGCCAGCAGCGTAGAGGTCGAGGAGACCCAGTACTTC. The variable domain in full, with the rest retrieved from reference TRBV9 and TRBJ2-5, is DSGVTQTPKHLITATGQRVTLRCSPRSGDLSVYWYQQSLDQGLQFLIQYYNGEERAKGNILERFSAQQFPDLHSELNLSSLELGDSALYFCASSVEVEETQYFGPGTRLLVL.

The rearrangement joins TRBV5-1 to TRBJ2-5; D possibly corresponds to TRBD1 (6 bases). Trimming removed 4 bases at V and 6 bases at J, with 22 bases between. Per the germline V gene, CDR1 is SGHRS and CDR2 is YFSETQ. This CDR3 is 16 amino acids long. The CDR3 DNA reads TGCGCCAGCAGCCTCCAGGGGTTGGCAGGGGAACAGACCCAGTACTTC. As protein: CASSLQGLAGEQTQYF.